This TCR beta chain was identified in a study of T cell clones after liver transplantation. Overall study: HCV positivity affected three of eight recipients; the rest lacked autoimmune or viral indications.

The protocol was immunoSEQ multiplex PCR, while the TCRdb copy is restricted to in-frame clones and leaves out a portion. The data show roughly 15,000 clones, roughly 84% seen once. About this clone: Its antigen is currently unknown.

Germline lookup yields CDR1 SGHNT and CDR2 YYREEE (reference sequence). The CDR3 extends over 12 amino acids. Deletions cut 3 bases from V and 6 bases from J, with 10 bases between. The study's findings and limits: Compared with third party-reactive sequences, donor-reactive ones declined more, independent of withdrawal success.

This clonotype was sampled from a human patient who received a liver transplant. The T cells may come from the graft donor. Sequencing was performed on CD8+ T cells from blood, taken approximately 50 months after liver transplant. The rearrangement links TRBV5-4 to TRBJ2-7, with D perhaps TRBD1 or TRBD2 (6 bases each). CDR3 sequence reads: CASSYGGLEQYF. The CDR3 nucleotides read TGTGCCAGCAGCTATGGGGGGCTCGAGCAGTACTTC.